This T cell receptor beta chain was recorded in a study of blood T cell repertoires in COVID-19. Here immunoSEQ multiplex PCR was the method, and the copy in TCRdb shows in-frame clones only, minus some. Found here are around 78,000 clones, 60% to 80% of them singletons; the top ten hold 8.5% to 10%. Germline lookup yields CDR1 MNHEY and CDR2 SMNVEV (reference sequence). The ends lost 5 bases at V and 3 bases at J; junction bases unmatched: 8. The CDR3 sequence is 15 residues long. What was sequenced was peripheral blood. This sequence originates from a human donor in a cohort sampled during active COVID-19. J is TRBJ2-7 and V is TRBV27; 9 bases are shared with TRBD2. The CDR3 here is CASSPGGGAIYEQYF. CDR3 in DNA: TGTGCCAGCAGTCCGGGCGGGGGGGCCATCTACGAGCAGTACTTC.